This TCR beta chain stems from a study of blood T cell repertoires in COVID-19. Across the study: From T cells, B-cell-depleted T cells, or PBMCs came the material, which was cDNA or gDNA.

The protocol was immunoSEQ multiplex PCR, while the TCRdb copy is restricted to in-frame clones and leaves out a portion. The table has a few hundred thousand clones, 80% to 90% seen once. The sequenced sample was PBMCs or T cells enriched from blood (not recorded which). The receptor comes from a man aged 30-40 years who had recovered from COVID-19.

The DNA of the CDR3 is TGTGCCAGCAGCGTAGCCAGGGGGCCCTACAATGAGCAGTTCTTC. This gives the protein CASSVARGPYNEQFF. V and J are TRBV9 and TRBJ2-1; 8 bases line up with TRBD1. V dropped 0 bases and J dropped 2; count of bases not matched to a gene: 1. The CDR3 consists of 15 residues. Per the germline V gene, CDR1 is SGDLS and CDR2 is YYNGEE.